This record covers a single T cell receptor (beta chain). The table came from immunoSEQ multiplex PCR; TCRdb's copy has only in-frame clones and leaves some out. The data show about 17,000 clones, 75% to 90% seen once. These data belong to a study of OX40 agonist ivuxolimab in advanced cancers. CDR3 length: 14 residues. V dropped 4 bases and J dropped 4 bases, with 13 bases sitting between them. Germline CDR1 and CDR2: SGHVS and FQNEAQ. Sampled blood was obtained at baseline, cycle 4 day 1, and cycle 7 day 1. The TCR originated in an adult with an advanced solid tumor such as melanoma, head and neck, liver or kidney cancer. The rearrangement uses TRBV7-8 and TRBJ1-1, with D unresolved. The material was CD4+ or CD8+ T cells sorted from blood, obtained in a trial of the OX40 agonist ivuxolimab. Written as DNA, the CDR3 is TGTGCCAGCAGCTCTCTCTTTGGTGGCACTGAAGCTTTCTTT. Translated: CASSSLFGGTEAFF.